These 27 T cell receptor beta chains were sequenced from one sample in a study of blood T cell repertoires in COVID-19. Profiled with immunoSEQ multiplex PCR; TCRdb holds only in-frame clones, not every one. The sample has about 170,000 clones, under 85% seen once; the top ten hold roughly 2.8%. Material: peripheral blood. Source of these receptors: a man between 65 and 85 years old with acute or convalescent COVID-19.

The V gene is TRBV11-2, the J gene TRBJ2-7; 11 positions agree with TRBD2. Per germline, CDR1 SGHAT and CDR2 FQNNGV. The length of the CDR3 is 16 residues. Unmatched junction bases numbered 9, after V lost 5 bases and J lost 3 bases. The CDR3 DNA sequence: TGTGCCAGCAGCAGAACCGGGACTAGCGGAGACTACGAGCAGTACTTC. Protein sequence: CASSRTGTSGDYEQYF.

CDR3 DNA: TGTGCCAGCAGCAACGGACAGGGGTATGGCTACACCTTC. Translated: CASSNGQGYGYTF. The rearrangement links TRBV5-5 to TRBJ1-2; 9 bases fit TRBD1. Trimming cost V 4 bases and J 5 bases; bases outside gene matches: 3. Germline V gene sequence: CDR1 SGHKS, CDR2 YYEKEE (reference sequence). The CDR3 is 13 residues long.

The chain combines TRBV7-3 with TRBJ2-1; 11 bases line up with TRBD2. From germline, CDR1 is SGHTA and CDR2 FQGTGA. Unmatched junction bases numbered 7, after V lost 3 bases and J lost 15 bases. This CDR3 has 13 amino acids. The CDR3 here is CASSLLAGGPLFF. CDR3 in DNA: TGTGCCAGCAGCTTGTTAGCGGGAGGGCCGCTGTTCTTC.

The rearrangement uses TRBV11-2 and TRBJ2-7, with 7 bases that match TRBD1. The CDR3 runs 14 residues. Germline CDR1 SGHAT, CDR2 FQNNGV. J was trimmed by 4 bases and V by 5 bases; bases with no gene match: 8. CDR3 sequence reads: CASSATGNKYEQYF. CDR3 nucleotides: TGTGCCAGCAGCGCGACAGGGAATAAATACGAGCAGTACTTC.

As DNA, the CDR3 is TGTGCCAGCAGTAGGGGGGGCAATGAGCAGTTCTTC. This translates into CASSRGGNEQFF. This rearrangement joins TRBV12-3 or TRBV12-4 to TRBJ2-1, with D perhaps matching TRBD2 (7 bases). V was cut by 5 bases and J by 6 bases, with 8 bases left in between. This CDR3 contains 12 residues.

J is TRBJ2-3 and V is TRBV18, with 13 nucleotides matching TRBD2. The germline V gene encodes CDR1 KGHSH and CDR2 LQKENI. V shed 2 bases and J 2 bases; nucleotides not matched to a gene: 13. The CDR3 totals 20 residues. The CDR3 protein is CASSPDWGLAGTSDTDTQYF. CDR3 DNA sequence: TGTGCCAGCTCACCAGACTGGGGACTAGCGGGAACCTCTGACACAGATACGCAGTATTTT.

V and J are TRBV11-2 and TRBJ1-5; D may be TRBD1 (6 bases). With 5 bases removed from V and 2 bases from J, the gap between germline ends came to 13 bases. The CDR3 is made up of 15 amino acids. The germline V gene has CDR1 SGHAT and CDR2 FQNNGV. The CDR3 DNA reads TGTGCCAGCAGCGGAACAGGGATGGGCAATCAGCCCCAGCATTTT. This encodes CASSGTGMGNQPQHF.

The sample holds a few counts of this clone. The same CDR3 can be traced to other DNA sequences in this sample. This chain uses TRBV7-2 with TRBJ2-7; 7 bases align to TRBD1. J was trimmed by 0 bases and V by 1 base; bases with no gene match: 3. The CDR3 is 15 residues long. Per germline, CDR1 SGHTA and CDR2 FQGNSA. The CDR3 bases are TGTGCCAGCAGCTTAGAGTGGGACAGCTCCTACGAGCAGTACTTC. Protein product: CASSLEWDSSYEQYF.

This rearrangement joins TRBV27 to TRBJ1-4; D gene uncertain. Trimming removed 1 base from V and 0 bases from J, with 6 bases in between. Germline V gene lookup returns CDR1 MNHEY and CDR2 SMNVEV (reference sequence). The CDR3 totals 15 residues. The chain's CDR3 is CASSLYLATNEKLFF. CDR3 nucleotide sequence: TGTGCCAGCAGTTTATATCTTGCAACTAATGAAAAACTGTTTTTT.

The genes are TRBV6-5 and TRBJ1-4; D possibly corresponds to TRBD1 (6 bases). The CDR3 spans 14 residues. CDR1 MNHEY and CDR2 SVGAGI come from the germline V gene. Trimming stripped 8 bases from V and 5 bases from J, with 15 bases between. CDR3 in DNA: TGTGCCAGCGTACCCAGGGGTTTAAATGAAAAACTGTTTTTT. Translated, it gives CASVPRGLNEKLFF.

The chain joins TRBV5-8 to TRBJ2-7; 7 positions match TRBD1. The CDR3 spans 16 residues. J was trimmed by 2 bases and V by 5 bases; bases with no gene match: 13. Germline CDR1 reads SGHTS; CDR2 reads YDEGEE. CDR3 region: CASSSMTGTDPYEQYF. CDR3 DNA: TGTGCCAGCAGTTCGATGACCGGGACAGATCCCTACGAGCAGTACTTC.

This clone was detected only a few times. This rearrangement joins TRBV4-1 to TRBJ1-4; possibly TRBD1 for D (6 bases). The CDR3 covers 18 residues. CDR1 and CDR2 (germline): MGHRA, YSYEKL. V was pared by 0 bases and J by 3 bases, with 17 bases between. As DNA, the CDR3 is TGCGCCAGCAGCCAAGATTTTAGGGGGGGCTGGTCTAATGAAAAACTGTTTTTT. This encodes CASSQDFRGGWSNEKLFF.

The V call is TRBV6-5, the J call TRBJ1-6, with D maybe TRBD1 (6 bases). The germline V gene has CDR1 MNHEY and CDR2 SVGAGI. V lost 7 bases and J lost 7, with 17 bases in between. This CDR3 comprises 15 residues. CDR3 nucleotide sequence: TGTGCCAGCAAGGACAGAAATTTAAACAATTCACCCCTCCACTTT. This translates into CASKDRNLNNSPLHF.

The CDR3 region is CASSLDSTSGVFNEQFF. CDR3 coding DNA: TGTGCCAGCAGCTTAGACTCTACTAGCGGGGTGTTTAATGAGCAGTTCTTC. The chain combines TRBV7-6 with TRBJ2-1; TRBD2 matches at 10 bases. This CDR3 comprises 17 residues. V lost 1 base, J lost 7 bases, and 10 bases stayed unmatched. The germline V gene encodes CDR1 SGHVS and CDR2 FNYEAQ.

Here the CDR3 reads CASSEFGFSYGYTF. The CDR3 DNA follows: TGTGCCAGCAGTGAATTCGGGTTTTCCTATGGCTACACCTTC. The rearrangement joins TRBV6-1 to TRBJ1-2, with D uncertain. CDR3 size: 14 residues. CDR1 and CDR2 (germline): MNHNS, SASEGT. Between the trimmed V and J ends, which lost 2 bases and 4 bases, there was a span of 11 bases.

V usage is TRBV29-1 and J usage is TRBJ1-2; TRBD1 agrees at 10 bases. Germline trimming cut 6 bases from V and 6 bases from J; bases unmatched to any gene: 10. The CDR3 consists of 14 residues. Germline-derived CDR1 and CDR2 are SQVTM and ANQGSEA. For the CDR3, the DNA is TGCAGCGTGGAAAGACCGGGACAGGGGCATGGCTACACCTTC. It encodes CSVERPGQGHGYTF.

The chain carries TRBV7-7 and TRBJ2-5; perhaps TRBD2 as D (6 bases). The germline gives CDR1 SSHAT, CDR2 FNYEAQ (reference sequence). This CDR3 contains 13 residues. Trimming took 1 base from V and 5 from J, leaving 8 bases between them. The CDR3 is CASSLGAGETQYF. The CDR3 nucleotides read TGTGCCAGCAGCTTAGGCGCGGGGGAGACCCAGTACTTC.

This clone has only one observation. CDR3 DNA: TGTGCCAGCAGCCAAACTCTAACTAGCCCTAGCACAGATACGCAGTATTTT. It is translated as CASSQTLTSPSTDTQYF. The chain joins TRBV4-2 to TRBJ2-3; tentative D call: TRBD2 (6 bases). CDR3 size: 17 residues. Trimming cost V 2 bases and J 0 bases, with 15 bases left between them. CDR1 is LGHNA, CDR2 YNFKEQ, per germline.

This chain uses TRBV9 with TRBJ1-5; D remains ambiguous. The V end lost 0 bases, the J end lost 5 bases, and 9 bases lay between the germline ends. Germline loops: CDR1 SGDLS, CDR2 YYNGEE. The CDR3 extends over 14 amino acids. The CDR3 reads CASSVGQTDQPQHF. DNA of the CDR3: TGTGCCAGCAGCGTAGGGCAGACTGATCAGCCCCAGCATTTT.

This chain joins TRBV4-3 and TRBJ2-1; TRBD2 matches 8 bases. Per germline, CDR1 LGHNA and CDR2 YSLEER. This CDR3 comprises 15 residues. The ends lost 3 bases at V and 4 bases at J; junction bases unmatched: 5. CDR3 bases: TGCGCCAGCAGCCAGCCGGGACTAGGGTACAATGAGCAGTTCTTC. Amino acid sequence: CASSQPGLGYNEQFF.

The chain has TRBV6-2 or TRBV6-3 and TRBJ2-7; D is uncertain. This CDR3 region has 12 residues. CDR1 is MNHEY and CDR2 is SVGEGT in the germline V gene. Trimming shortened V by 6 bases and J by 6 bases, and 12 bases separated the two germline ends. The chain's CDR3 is CASSPAPSEQYF. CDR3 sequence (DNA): TGTGCCAGCAGCCCAGCCCCCTCCGAGCAGTACTTC.

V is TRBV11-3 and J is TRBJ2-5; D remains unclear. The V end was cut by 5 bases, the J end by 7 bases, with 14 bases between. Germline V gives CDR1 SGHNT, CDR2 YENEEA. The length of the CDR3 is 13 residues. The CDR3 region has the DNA TGTGCCAGCAGCGAATCCAATGTTAGGACCCAGTACTTC. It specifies CASSESNVRTQYF.

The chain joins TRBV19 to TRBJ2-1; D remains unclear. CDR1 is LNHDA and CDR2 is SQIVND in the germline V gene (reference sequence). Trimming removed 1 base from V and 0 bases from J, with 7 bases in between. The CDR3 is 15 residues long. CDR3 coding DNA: TGTGCCAGTAGTATAGCTCTTAGCTCCTACAATGAGCAGTTCTTC. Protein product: CASSIALSSYNEQFF.

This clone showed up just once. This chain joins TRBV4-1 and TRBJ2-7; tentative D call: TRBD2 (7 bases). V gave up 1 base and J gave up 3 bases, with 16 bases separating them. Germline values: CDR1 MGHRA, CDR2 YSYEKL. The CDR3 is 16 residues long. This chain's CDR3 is CASSQGPGGGVYEQYF. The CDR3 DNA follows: TGCGCCAGCAGCCAAGGCCCGGGCGGGGGCGTCTACGAGCAGTACTTC.

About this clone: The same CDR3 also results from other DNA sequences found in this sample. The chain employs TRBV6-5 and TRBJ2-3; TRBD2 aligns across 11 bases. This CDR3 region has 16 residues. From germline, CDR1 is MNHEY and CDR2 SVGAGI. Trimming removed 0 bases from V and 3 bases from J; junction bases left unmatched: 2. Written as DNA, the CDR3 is TGTGCCAGCAGTTACTCCACTAGCGGGGGTACAGATACGCAGTATTTT. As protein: CASSYSTSGGTDTQYF.

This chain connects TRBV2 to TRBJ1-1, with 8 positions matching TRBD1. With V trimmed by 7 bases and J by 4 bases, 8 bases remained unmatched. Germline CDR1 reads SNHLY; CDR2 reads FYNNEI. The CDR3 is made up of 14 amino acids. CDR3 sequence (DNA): TGTGCCAGCAATATAGGACAGGGATTCACTGAAGCTTTCTTT. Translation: CASNIGQGFTEAFF.

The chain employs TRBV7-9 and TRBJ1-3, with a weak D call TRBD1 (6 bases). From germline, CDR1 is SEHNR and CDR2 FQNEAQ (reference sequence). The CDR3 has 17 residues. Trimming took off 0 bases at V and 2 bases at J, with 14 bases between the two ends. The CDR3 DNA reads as TGTGCCAGCAGCTTAGCCAGGAATACAGGGACTGGAAACACCATATATTTT. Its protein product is CASSLARNTGTGNTIYF.